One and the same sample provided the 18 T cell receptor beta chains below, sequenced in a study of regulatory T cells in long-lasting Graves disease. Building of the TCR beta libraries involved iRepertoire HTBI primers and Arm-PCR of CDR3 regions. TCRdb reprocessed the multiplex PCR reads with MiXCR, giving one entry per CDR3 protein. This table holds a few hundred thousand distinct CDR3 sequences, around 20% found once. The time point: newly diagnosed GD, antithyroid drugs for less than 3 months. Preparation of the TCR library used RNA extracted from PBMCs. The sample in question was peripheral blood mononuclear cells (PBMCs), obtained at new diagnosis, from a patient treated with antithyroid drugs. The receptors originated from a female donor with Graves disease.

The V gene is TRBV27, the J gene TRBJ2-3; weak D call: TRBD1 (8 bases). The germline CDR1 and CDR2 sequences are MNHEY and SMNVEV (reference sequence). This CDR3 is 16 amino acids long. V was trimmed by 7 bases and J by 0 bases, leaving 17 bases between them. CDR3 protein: CASTHRGRASTDTQYF. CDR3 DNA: TGTGCCAGCACCCACAGGGGGAGGGCCAGCACAGATACGCAGTATTTT.

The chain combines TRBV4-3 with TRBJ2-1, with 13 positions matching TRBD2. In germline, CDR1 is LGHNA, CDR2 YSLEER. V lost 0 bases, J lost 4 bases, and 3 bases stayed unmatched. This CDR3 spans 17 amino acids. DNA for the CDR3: TGCGCCAGCAGCCAAGATCTACTAGCGGGAGGGTACAATGAGCAGTTCTTC. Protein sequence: CASSQDLLAGGYNEQFF.

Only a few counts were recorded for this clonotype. The CDR3 loop reads CASSLGLAGGLFTDTQYF. DNA for the CDR3: TGTGCCAGCAGTTTAGGACTAGCGGGAGGCCTGTTCACAGATACGCAGTATTTT. The chain joins TRBV12-3 or TRBV12-4 to TRBJ2-3; 13 positions match TRBD2. This CDR3 has 18 amino acids. Trimming cost V 1 base and J 2 bases; bases outside gene matches: 6.

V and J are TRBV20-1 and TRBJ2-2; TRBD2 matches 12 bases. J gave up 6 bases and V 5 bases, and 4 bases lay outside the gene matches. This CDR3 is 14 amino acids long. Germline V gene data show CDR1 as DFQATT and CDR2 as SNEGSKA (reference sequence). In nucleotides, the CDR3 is TGCAGTGCTGTGACTAGCGGGAGTTCCGGGGAGCTGTTTTTT. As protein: CSAVTSGSSGELFF.

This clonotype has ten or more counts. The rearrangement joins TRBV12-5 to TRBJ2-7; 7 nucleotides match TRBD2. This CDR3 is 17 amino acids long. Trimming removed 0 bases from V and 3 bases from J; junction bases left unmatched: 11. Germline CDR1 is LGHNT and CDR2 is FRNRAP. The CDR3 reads CASGLVRMTSRVYEQYF. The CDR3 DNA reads TGTGCTAGTGGTTTGGTACGAATGACTAGCAGGGTCTACGAGCAGTACTTC.

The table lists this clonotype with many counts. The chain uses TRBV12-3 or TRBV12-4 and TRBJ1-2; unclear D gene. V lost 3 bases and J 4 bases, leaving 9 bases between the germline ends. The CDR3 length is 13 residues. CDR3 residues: CASSFQVGYGYTF. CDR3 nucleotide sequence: TGTGCCAGCAGTTTTCAGGTGGGCTATGGCTACACCTTC.

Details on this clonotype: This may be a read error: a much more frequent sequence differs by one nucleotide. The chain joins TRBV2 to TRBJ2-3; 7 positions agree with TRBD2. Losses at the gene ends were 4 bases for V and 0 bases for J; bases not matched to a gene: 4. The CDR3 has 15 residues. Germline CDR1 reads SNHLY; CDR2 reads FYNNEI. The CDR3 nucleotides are TGTGCCAGCAGTGCACGCGGGAGAAGCACAGATACGCAGTATTTT. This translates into CASSARGRSTDTQYF.

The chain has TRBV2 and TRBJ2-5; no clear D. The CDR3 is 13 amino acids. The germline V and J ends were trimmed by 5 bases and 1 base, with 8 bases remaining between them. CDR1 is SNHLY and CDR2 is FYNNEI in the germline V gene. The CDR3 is CASSLWFQETQYF. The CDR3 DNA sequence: TGTGCCAGCAGTCTGTGGTTCCAAGAGACCCAGTACTTC.

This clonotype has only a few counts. CDR3 DNA sequence: TGTGCCAGCAGTGGGGGGGCAACTGTGAACTATGGCTACACCTTC. This translates into CASSGGATVNYGYTF. This chain links TRBV28 with TRBJ1-2; D perhaps matches TRBD1 (6 bases). From germline, CDR1 is MDHEN and CDR2 SYDVKM. This CDR3 comprises 15 residues. V gave up 5 bases and J gave up 2 bases, with 15 bases separating them.

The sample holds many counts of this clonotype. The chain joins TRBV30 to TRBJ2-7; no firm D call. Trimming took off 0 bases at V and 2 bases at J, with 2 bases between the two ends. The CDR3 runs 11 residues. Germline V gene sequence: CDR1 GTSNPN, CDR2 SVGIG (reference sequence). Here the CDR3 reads CAWSVPYEQYF. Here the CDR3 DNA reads TGTGCCTGGAGTGTACCCTACGAGCAGTACTTC. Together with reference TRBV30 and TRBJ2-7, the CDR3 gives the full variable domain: SQTIHQWPATLVQPVGSPLSLECTVEGTSNPNLYWYRQAAGRGLQLLFYSVGIGQISSEVPQNLSASRPQDRQFILSSKKLLLSDSGFYLCAWSVPYEQYFGPGTRLTVT.

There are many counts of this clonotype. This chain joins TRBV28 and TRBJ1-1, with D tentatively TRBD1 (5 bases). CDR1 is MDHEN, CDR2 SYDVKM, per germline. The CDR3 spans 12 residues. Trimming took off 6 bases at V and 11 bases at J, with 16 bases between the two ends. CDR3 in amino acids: CASSQGRTSAFF. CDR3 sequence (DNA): TGTGCCAGCAGCCAGGGAAGGACCTCGGCTTTCTTT.

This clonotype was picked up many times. In nucleotides, the CDR3 is TGTGCCAGCAGTGAGGCGAACACCGGGGAGCTGTTTTTT. Amino acids: CASSEANTGELFF. The rearrangement uses TRBV6-1 and TRBJ2-2; D is unclear. Trimming took 3 bases from V and 0 from J, leaving 2 bases between them. Germline V gives CDR1 MNHNS, CDR2 SASEGT. The CDR3 has 13 amino acids.

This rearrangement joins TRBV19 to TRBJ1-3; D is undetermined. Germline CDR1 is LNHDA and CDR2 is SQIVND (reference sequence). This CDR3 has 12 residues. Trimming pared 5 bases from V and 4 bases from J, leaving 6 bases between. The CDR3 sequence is CASSAYGNTIYF. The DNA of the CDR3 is TGTGCCAGTAGTGCCTACGGAAACACCATATATTTT.

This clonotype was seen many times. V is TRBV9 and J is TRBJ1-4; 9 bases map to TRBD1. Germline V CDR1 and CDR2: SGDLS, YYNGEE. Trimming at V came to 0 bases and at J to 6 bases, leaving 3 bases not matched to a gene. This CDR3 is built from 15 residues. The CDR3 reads CASSVGGTGYEKLFF. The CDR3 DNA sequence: TGTGCCAGCAGCGTAGGTGGGACAGGGTATGAAAAACTGTTTTTT.

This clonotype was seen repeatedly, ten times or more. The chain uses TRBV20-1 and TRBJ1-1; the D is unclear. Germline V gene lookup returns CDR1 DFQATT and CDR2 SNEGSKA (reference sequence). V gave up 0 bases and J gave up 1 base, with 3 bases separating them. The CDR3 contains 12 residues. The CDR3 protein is CSARDGNTEAFF. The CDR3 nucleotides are TGCAGTGCTAGAGACGGGAACACTGAAGCTTTCTTT.

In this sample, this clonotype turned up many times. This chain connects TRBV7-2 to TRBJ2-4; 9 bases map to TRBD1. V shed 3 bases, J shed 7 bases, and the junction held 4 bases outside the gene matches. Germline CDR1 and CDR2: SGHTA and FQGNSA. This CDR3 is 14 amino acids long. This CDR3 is CASSLDRGRNIQYF. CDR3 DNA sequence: TGTGCCAGCAGCTTGGACAGGGGAAGGAACATTCAGTACTTC. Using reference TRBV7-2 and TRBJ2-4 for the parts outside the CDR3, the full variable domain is GAGVSQSPSNKVTEKGKDVELRCDPISGHTALYWYRQSLGQGLEFLIYFQGNSAPDKSGLPSDRFSAERTGGSVSTLTIQRTQQEDSAVYLCASSLDRGRNIQYFGAGTRLSVL.

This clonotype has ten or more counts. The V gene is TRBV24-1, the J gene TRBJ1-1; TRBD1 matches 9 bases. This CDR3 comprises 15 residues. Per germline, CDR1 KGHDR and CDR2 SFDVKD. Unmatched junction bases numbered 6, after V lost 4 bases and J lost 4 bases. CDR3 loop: CATSDRTGEGTEAFF. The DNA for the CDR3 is TGTGCCACCAGTGACAGGACAGGGGAGGGCACTGAAGCTTTCTTT.

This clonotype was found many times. CDR3 region: CASSLGLAGELFF. In DNA, the CDR3 is TGTGCCAGCAGTTTGGGATTGGCCGGGGAGCTGTTTTTT. The rearrangement uses TRBV27 and TRBJ2-2; D is undetermined. This CDR3 has 13 amino acids. Trimming shortened V by 3 bases and J by 6 bases, and 8 bases separated the two germline ends. The germline CDR1 and CDR2 sequences are MNHEY and SMNVEV (reference sequence).